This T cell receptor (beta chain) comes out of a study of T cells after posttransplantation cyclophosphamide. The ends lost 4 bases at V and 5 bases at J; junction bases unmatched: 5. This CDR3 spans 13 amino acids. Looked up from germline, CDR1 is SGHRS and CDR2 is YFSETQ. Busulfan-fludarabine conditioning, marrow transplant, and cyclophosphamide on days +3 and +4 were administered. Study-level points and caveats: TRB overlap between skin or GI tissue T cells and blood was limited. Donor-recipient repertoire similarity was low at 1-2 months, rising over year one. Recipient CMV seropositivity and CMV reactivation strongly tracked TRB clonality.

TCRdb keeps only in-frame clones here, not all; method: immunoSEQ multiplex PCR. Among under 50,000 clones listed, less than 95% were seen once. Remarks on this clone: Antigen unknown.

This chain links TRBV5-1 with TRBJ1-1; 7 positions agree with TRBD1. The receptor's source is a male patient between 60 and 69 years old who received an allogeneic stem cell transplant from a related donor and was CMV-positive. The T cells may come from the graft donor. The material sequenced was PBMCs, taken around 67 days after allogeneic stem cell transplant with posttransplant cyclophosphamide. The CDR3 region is CASSTQGETEAFF. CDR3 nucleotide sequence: TGCGCCAGCAGCACCCAGGGGGAAACTGAAGCTTTCTTT.